This TCR beta chain derives from a study of blood T cell repertoires in COVID-19. Study overall: The United States, Italy and Spain supplied acute and convalescent COVID-19 samples. PBMCs, B-cell-depleted T cells, or T cells were the source of the cDNA or gDNA that made up the material.

Libraries were prepared by immunoSEQ multiplex PCR; TCRdb keeps only in-frame clonotypes and omits some of them. This sample has approximately 500,000 clones, with 85% to 90% found just once. Seattle participants joined during active infection and were tracked over time. Germline V gives CDR1 LGHDT, CDR2 YNNKEL (reference sequence). The CDR3 has 15 amino acids. The ends were cut back, 2 bases at V and 3 bases at J, with 13 bases in the middle. This TCR derives from a woman between 45 and 65 years old with COVID-19, enrolled during active disease. The rearrangement uses TRBV3-1 (or the pseudogene TRBV3-2) and TRBJ1-2, with D perhaps TRBD1 (6 bases). The sequenced material came from peripheral blood. The CDR3 sequence is CASSQTSGEYYGYTF. For the CDR3, the DNA is TGTGCCAGCAGCCAAACGTCAGGGGAGTACTATGGCTACACCTTC.